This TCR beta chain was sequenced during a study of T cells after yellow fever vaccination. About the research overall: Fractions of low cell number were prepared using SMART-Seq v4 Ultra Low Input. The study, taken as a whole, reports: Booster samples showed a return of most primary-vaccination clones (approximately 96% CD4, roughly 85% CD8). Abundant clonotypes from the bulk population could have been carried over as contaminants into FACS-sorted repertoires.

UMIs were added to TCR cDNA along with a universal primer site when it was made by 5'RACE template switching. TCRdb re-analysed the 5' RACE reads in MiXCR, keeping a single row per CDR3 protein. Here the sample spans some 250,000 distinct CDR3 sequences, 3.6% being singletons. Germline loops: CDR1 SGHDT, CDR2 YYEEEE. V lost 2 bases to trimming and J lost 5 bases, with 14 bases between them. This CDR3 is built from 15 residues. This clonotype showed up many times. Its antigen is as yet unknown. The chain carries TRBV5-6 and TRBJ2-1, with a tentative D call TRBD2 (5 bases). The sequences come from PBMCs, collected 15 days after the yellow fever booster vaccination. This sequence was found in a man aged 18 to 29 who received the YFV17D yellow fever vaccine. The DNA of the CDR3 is TGTGCCAGCAGCTTTTTGGGAGCCGACCACAATGAGCAGTTCTTC. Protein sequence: CASSFLGADHNEQFF.